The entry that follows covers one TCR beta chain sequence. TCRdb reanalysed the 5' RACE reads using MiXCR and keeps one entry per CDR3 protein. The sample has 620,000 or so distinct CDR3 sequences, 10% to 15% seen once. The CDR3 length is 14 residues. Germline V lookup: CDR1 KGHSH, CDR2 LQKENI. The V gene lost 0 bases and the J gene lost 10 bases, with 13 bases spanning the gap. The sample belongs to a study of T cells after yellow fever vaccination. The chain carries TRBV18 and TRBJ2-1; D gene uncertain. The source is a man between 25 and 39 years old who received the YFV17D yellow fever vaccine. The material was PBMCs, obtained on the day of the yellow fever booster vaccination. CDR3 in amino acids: CASSPPGRATEQFF. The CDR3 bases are TGTGCCAGCTCACCACCGGGTCGAGCCACAGAGCAGTTCTTC.